Listed here are 5 T cell receptor beta chains from one sample, sequenced in a study of control samples from healthy donors and cancer patients. Profiled with immunoSEQ multiplex PCR; TCRdb holds only in-frame clones, not every one. This sample has fewer than 90,000 clones, with 94% found just once. The sample was blood. Receptors originate from a woman aged 40 to 50 in good health.

V is TRBV6-6 and J is TRBJ2-2; the match to TRBD1 covers 9 bases. CDR1 MNHNY and CDR2 SVGAGI come from the germline V gene (reference sequence). The ends lost 5 bases at V and 6 bases at J; junction bases unmatched: 4. The CDR3 has 14 amino acids. CDR3 bases: TGTGCCAGCAGTCGAGGACAGGGGCCCGGGGAGCTGTTTTTT. This translates into CASSRGQGPGELFF.

This CDR3 is CASSQDPYEQYF. The CDR3 coding sequence is TGCGCCAGCAGCCAAGACCCCTACGAGCAGTACTTC. The V call is TRBV4-1, the J call TRBJ2-7; D gene unclear. V was pared by 0 bases and J by 2 bases, with 2 bases between. Germline values: CDR1 MGHRA, CDR2 YSYEKL. The CDR3 runs to 12 residues.

The chain recombines TRBV30 with TRBJ2-7, with 8 bases lining up with TRBD2. CDR1 and CDR2 from the germline V gene are GTSNPN and SVGIG (reference sequence). With 5 bases clipped from V and 7 bases from J, the junction kept 13 bases outside the gene matches. This CDR3 region has 14 residues. The CDR3, as DNA: TGTGCCTGGGGTCGGACTAGCTTGGGTTCTGAGCAGTACTTC. Protein: CAWGRTSLGSEQYF.

This clone is a singleton in its sample. The rearrangement joins TRBV6-5 to TRBJ2-7; D might be TRBD1 (5 bases). This CDR3 spans 15 amino acids. Germline V gene sequence: CDR1 MNHEY, CDR2 SVGAGI. The V end was cut by 0 bases, the J end by 3 bases, with 12 bases between. The CDR3 DNA reads TGTGCCAGCAGTTACTCGATAAGGGGTCTCTACGAGCAGTACTTC. This gives the protein CASSYSIRGLYEQYF.

V and J are TRBV6-5 and TRBJ2-7; 12 bases line up with TRBD2. Germline assignment: CDR1 MNHEY and CDR2 SVGAGI. The CDR3 has 15 residues. V shed 6 bases and J 3 bases; nucleotides not matched to a gene: 6. In nucleotides, the CDR3 is TGTGCCAGCAGAAAGGGACTAGCGGGCGGCTACGAGCAGTACTTC. Encoded protein: CASRKGLAGGYEQYF.